Below are 21 T cell receptor beta chains sequenced from a single sample in a study of cytomegalovirus exposure and HLA in healthy donors listed by TCRdb under 2017. To prepare the library, the immunoSEQ multiplex PCR assay was applied. The multiplex PCR relied on a mix of 60 forward primers for TCR Vbeta segments and 13 reverse primers for TCR Jbeta segments. TCRdb mirrors the immuneACCESS table, restricted to in-frame sequences. Some clones are absent from its copies; in checked studies, under half trace to an unresolved V gene, and the reason for the others is unknown. Here the sample has 150,000 to 200,000 clones; nearly 80% occur a single time. In total, the top ten clones hold about 5.6% of the sample. Sequenced input: PBMCs. These receptors were obtained from a woman in her twenties or thirties in good health and CMV-seropositive.

The rearrangement joins TRBV20-1 to TRBJ1-1; D unresolved. V lost 1 base and J lost 8, with 5 bases in between. Germline CDR1 DFQATT, CDR2 SNEGSKA (reference sequence). The CDR3 contains 10 residues. The CDR3 loop is CSARVAEAFF. CDR3 sequence (DNA): TGCAGTGCTAGAGTGGCCGAAGCTTTCTTT.

The V gene is TRBV2, the J gene TRBJ2-5, with D possibly matching TRBD1 (5 bases). The V end was cut by 8 bases, the J end by 1 base, with 11 bases between. Germline CDR1 reads SNHLY; CDR2 reads FYNNEI. The CDR3 runs 13 residues. CDR3 protein: CASLEDIQETQYF. For the CDR3, the DNA is TGTGCCAGCCTCGAGGACATCCAAGAGACCCAGTACTTC.

The rearrangement joins TRBV28 to TRBJ2-7; TRBD2 matches at 7 bases. This CDR3 is 15 amino acids long. Germline-derived CDR1 and CDR2 are MDHEN and SYDVKM. Trimming at V came to 3 bases and at J to 6 bases, leaving 11 bases not matched to a gene. The CDR3 DNA follows: TGTGCCAGCAGTTTCTGGGGGGGGACGGTCGGCGAGCAGTACTTC. Amino acid sequence: CASSFWGGTVGEQYF.

The chain links TRBV15 to TRBJ2-5; D is perhaps TRBD1 (6 bases). Trimming pared 5 bases from V and 1 base from J, leaving 11 bases between. The CDR3 has 14 residues. Per germline, CDR1 LNHNV and CDR2 YYDKDF (reference sequence). CDR3: CATSSGHLQETQYF. The CDR3 nucleotides read TGTGCCACCAGCTCGGGACACCTCCAAGAGACCCAGTACTTC.

J is TRBJ1-1 and V is TRBV5-1; perhaps TRBD1 as D (5 bases). The germline gives CDR1 SGHRS, CDR2 YFSETQ. The CDR3 spans 14 residues. Trimming removed 4 bases at V and 2 bases at J, with 12 bases between. The CDR3 region has the DNA TGCGCCAGCAGCCAGCGGGACGTCAACACTGAAGCTTTCTTT. It codes for CASSQRDVNTEAFF.

In its sample, this clone was seen a few times. The V call is TRBV5-4, the J call TRBJ2-7, with TRBD2 identical over 8 bases. The V and J ends lost 4 bases and 3 bases, in that order; junction bases with no gene match: 6. This CDR3 region has 14 residues. Germline CDR1 SGHNT, CDR2 YYREEE (reference sequence). The CDR3 reads CASSTGLVNYEQYF. The CDR3 bases are TGTGCCAGCAGCACGGGACTAGTGAACTACGAGCAGTACTTC.

This chain links TRBV27 with TRBJ1-2, with D tentatively TRBD1 (5 bases). The CDR3 spans 17 residues. Germline V gene lookup returns CDR1 MNHEY and CDR2 SMNVEV (reference sequence). Between the trimmed V and J ends, which lost 5 bases and 1 base, there was a span of 20 bases. The chain's CDR3 is CASSPTTGTSFNYGYTF. CDR3 in DNA: TGTGCCAGCAGTCCGACTACCGGGACTTCCTTTAACTATGGCTACACCTTC.

The chain employs TRBV5-1 and TRBJ2-3, with TRBD2 matching 7 bases. J was trimmed by 5 bases and V by 1 base; bases with no gene match: 7. Germline loops: CDR1 SGHRS, CDR2 YFSETQ. This CDR3 has 15 amino acids. The CDR3 is CASSLSGIVGDTQYF. The CDR3 DNA reads as TGCGCCAGCAGCTTGAGCGGGATTGTGGGAGATACGCAGTATTTT.

The rearrangement uses TRBV4-1 and TRBJ1-1, with a weak D call TRBD1 (5 bases). The CDR3 covers 17 residues. CDR1 is MGHRA and CDR2 is YSYEKL in the germline V gene. V was clipped by 0 bases and J by 0 bases, with 14 bases between them. CDR3 loop: CASSQDRGGGMNTEAFF. The CDR3 coding sequence is TGCGCCAGCAGCCAAGATCGGGGGGGTGGGATGAACACTGAAGCTTTCTTT.

The chain links TRBV5-5 to TRBJ1-1, with 7 bases identical to TRBD1. V lost 3 bases, J lost 6 bases, and 8 bases stayed unmatched. Germline V CDR1 and CDR2: SGHKS, YYEKEE (reference sequence). The CDR3 runs 14 residues. CDR3 sequence reads: CASSSNRGRAEAFF. As DNA, the CDR3 is TGTGCCAGCAGCTCCAACAGGGGTAGAGCTGAAGCTTTCTTT.

The rearrangement joins TRBV21-1 to TRBJ1-2. TRBV21-1 is a recognized pseudogene. CDR3 length: 14 amino acids. CDR3 sequence (DNA): TGTGCCAGCACCTACAGAGCGGATGACGATGGCTACACCTTC. It specifies CASTYRADDDGYTF.

The rearrangement links TRBV10-3 to TRBJ2-1; possibly TRBD1 for D (6 bases). This CDR3 has 14 amino acids. Germline lookup yields CDR1 ENHRY and CDR2 SYGVKD. V dropped 4 bases and J dropped 12 bases, with 19 bases sitting between them. Written as DNA, the CDR3 is TGTGCCATCAGTGTAGGTGGGGACAAAGCCTGGCAGTTCTTC. It is translated as CAISVGGDKAWQFF.

V usage is TRBV6-5 and J usage is TRBJ2-5, with unresolved D. The J call is in doubt because the DNA end fits TRBJ2-7 better. Germline lookup yields CDR1 MNHEY and CDR2 SVGAGI. This CDR3 has 13 residues. The CDR3 spells CARRYNIPYEQYF. The CDR3 nucleotides read TGTGCCAGACGTTACAATATACCCTACGAGCAGTACTTC.

This chain connects TRBV9 to TRBJ2-5, with 12 bases identical to TRBD2. Losses at the gene ends were 3 bases for V and 2 bases for J; bases not matched to a gene: 2. Looked up from germline, CDR1 is SGDLS and CDR2 is YYNGEE. The CDR3 contains 15 residues. The CDR3 spells CASSASGRVQETQYF. The DNA of the CDR3 is TGTGCCAGCAGCGCTAGCGGGAGGGTTCAAGAGACCCAGTACTTC.

This clone was counted a few times. The chain recombines TRBV5-6 with TRBJ2-2, with 8 bases that match TRBD2. CDR1 SGHDT and CDR2 YYEEEE come from the germline V gene. There are 16 residues in the CDR3. The ends lost 2 bases at V and 5 bases at J; junction bases unmatched: 8. CDR3 region: CASSFMSGGNTGELFF. DNA for the CDR3: TGTGCCAGCAGCTTTATGAGCGGGGGAAATACCGGGGAGCTGTTTTTT. Full variable domain (remainder filled in from reference TRBV5-6 and TRBJ2-2): DAGVTQSPTHLIKTRGQQVTLRCSPKSGHDTVSWYQQALGQGPQFIFQYYEEEERQRGNFPDRFSGHQFPNYSSELNVNALLLGDSALYLCASSFMSGGNTGELFFGEGSRLTVL.

The chain recombines TRBV4-3 with TRBJ1-1; D not certain. Germline assignment: CDR1 LGHNA and CDR2 YSLEER. Between the trimmed V and J ends, which lost 1 base and 4 bases, there was a span of 7 bases. This CDR3 spans 13 amino acids. The CDR3 spells CASSQGGITEAFF. The CDR3 coding sequence is TGCGCCAGCAGCCAAGGAGGTATCACTGAAGCTTTCTTT.

The chain employs TRBV5-6 and TRBJ1-6, with TRBD1 as a possible D gene (6 bases). This CDR3 has 17 residues. Between the trimmed V and J ends, which lost 3 bases and 4 bases, there was a span of 17 bases. CDR1 and CDR2 (germline): SGHDT, YYEEEE. CDR3 DNA: TGTGCCAGCAGCTCCGGACAGCTCTCATTATATAATTCACCCCTCCACTTT. Translating it yields CASSSGQLSLYNSPLHF.

V is TRBV10-3 and J is TRBJ1-3; tentative D call: TRBD1 (5 bases). V lost 10 bases to trimming and J lost 0 bases, with 16 bases between them. Germline CDR1 ENHRY, CDR2 SYGVKD. This CDR3 has 15 residues. The CDR3 nucleotides are TGTGCCACCCTCACCTCGGGGGACTCTGGAAACACCATATATTTT. Translated: CATLTSGDSGNTIYF.

The chain employs TRBV29-1 and TRBJ2-1; 7 bases are shared with TRBD1. From germline, CDR1 is SQVTM and CDR2 ANQGSEA. V was pared by 3 bases and J by 4 bases, with 3 bases of the junction left unmatched. The length of the CDR3 is 13 residues. The CDR3 region is CSVDGTVYNEQFF. The CDR3 DNA follows: TGCAGCGTTGACGGGACAGTTTACAATGAGCAGTTCTTC.

V usage is TRBV28 and J usage is TRBJ2-7; no firm D call. The V and J ends lost 4 bases and 0 bases respectively, with 10 bases between them. The germline V gene has CDR1 MDHEN and CDR2 SYDVKM. This CDR3 spans 14 amino acids. CDR3 nucleotide sequence: TGTGCCAGCAGTTCTCCGCGACTCTCCTACGAGCAGTACTTC. Amino acid sequence: CASSSPRLSYEQYF.

V and J are TRBV6-1 and TRBJ2-5; no firm D call. The last part of the DNA fits TRBJ2-7 better; the J call may be wrong. This CDR3 spans 13 amino acids. Germline V gives CDR1 MNHNS, CDR2 SASEGT. This chain's CDR3 is CASAVPPTYEQYF. In nucleotides, the CDR3 is TGTGCCAGCGCCGTCCCGCCCACCTACGAGCAGTACTTC.